Following are 29 T cell receptor beta chains from one sample sequenced in a study of blood T cell repertoires in COVID-19. The protocol was immunoSEQ multiplex PCR, while the TCRdb copy is restricted to in-frame clones and leaves out a portion. Of 270,000 or so clones listed, roughly four fifths are singletons. The sequenced material came from PBMCs or T cells enriched from blood (not recorded which). These receptor sequences come from a man between 45 and 60 years old who had recovered from COVID-19.

This clone was counted once. V gene TRBV15 combines with J gene TRBJ2-7; D perhaps matches TRBD1 (6 bases). The CDR3 extends over 17 amino acids. With 0 bases removed from V and 0 bases from J, the gap between germline ends came to 15 bases. Germline CDR1 LNHNV, CDR2 YYDKDF (reference sequence). CDR3 residues: CATSRDLKGVSSYEQYF. DNA for the CDR3: TGTGCCACCAGCAGAGATCTGAAGGGGGTTAGCTCCTACGAGCAGTACTTC. The whole variable domain, filled in from reference TRBV15 and TRBJ2-7, reads DAMVIQNPRYQVTQFGKPVTLSCSQTLNHNVMYWYQQKSSQAPKLLFHYYDKDFNNEADTPDNFQSRRPNTSFCFLDIRSPGLGDTAMYLCATSRDLKGVSSYEQYFGPGTRLTVT.

The chain recombines TRBV30 with TRBJ1-5, with D hard to call. CDR1 and CDR2 (germline): GTSNPN, SVGIG (reference sequence). This CDR3 region has 14 residues. Trimming left V 1 base short and J 3 bases short, with 10 bases between. DNA for the CDR3: TGTGCCTGGAGTGAAAACAGCTTCAATCAGCCCCAGCATTTT. Amino acid sequence: CAWSENSFNQPQHF.

The rearrangement joins TRBV5-1 to TRBJ1-5, with D unclear. The germline V gene has CDR1 SGHRS and CDR2 YFSETQ. V lost 0 bases, J lost 4 bases, and 11 bases lay in between. The CDR3 has 15 amino acids. CDR3 amino acids: CASSLGGSRNQPQHF. In DNA form, the CDR3 reads TGCGCCAGCAGCTTGGGAGGGAGTAGGAATCAGCCCCAGCATTTT.

V and J are TRBV18 and TRBJ1-1; possibly TRBD1 for D (6 bases). Trimming removed 1 base at V and 0 bases at J, with 9 bases between. The CDR3 length is 15 residues. Germline V lookup: CDR1 KGHSH, CDR2 LQKENI. The CDR3 protein is CASSPLGGMNTEAFF. CDR3 nucleotides: TGTGCCAGCTCACCACTTGGGGGCATGAACACTGAAGCTTTCTTT.

The CDR3 here is CASSRPGGQAEAFF. In DNA form, the CDR3 reads TGTGCCAGCAGCCGGCCTGGAGGACAGGCTGAAGCTTTCTTT. This chain connects TRBV7-9 to TRBJ1-1, with 7 bases that match TRBD1. The CDR3 runs to 14 residues. Unmatched junction bases numbered 9, after V lost 5 bases and J lost 6 bases. The germline CDR1 and CDR2 sequences are SEHNR and FQNEAQ (reference sequence).

This rearrangement joins TRBV10-3 to TRBJ2-7, with 10 bases identical to TRBD2. J lost 0 bases, V lost 2 bases, and 4 bases had no gene match. Germline CDR1 reads ENHRY; CDR2 reads SYGVKD. The CDR3 extends over 16 amino acids. The CDR3 reads CAISELGTSASYEQYF. In nucleotides, the CDR3 is TGTGCCATCAGTGAGCTGGGGACTAGCGCCTCCTACGAGCAGTACTTC.

The chain carries TRBV18 and TRBJ1-2; D is unclear. V lost 3 bases to trimming and J lost 5 bases, with 19 bases between them. The CDR3 consists of 16 residues. Germline CDR1 and CDR2: KGHSH and LQKENI. CDR3 coding DNA: TGTGCCAGCTCACCCGCATTGATTGCAGTCCCTTATGGCTACACCTTC. Amino acids: CASSPALIAVPYGYTF. The full variable domain, rest sourced from reference TRBV18 and TRBJ1-2, is NAGVMQNPRHLVRRRGQEARLRCSPMKGHSHVYWYRQLPEEGLKFMVYLQKENIIDESGMPKERFSAEFPKEGPSILRIQQVVRGDSAAYFCASSPALIAVPYGYTFGSGTRLTVV.

The chain has TRBV6-5 and TRBJ2-7; 9 bases are shared with TRBD1. CDR1 and CDR2 (germline): MNHEY, SVGAGI. V gave up 6 bases and J gave up 5 bases; unmatched junction bases: 5. CDR3 length equals 13 residues. CDR3 sequence (DNA): TGTGCCAGCAGGCGGACAGGGGTTAACGAGCAGTACTTC. Amino acid sequence: CASRRTGVNEQYF.

The chain couples TRBV12-5 to TRBJ2-2, with a weak D call TRBD1 (6 bases). V shed 7 bases and J shed 5 bases, with 17 bases lying between them. The CDR3 covers 15 residues. Germline V CDR1 and CDR2: LGHNT, FRNRAP. The CDR3 here is CASATTPDRTGELFF. The DNA of the CDR3 is TGTGCTAGTGCCACCACACCAGACAGGACCGGGGAGCTGTTTTTT.

The chain links TRBV2 to TRBJ1-2, with D maybe TRBD1 (6 bases). The V end was cut by 4 bases, the J end by 1 base, with 13 bases between. The V gene's germline CDR1 is SNHLY and CDR2 FYNNEI. The CDR3 totals 15 residues. The CDR3, as DNA: TGTGCCAGCAGTGGGACGGGCAGGGGTAACTATGGCTACACCTTC. As protein: CASSGTGRGNYGYTF.

This rearrangement joins TRBV9 to TRBJ2-1; the D is unclear. Trimming took 0 bases from V and 10 from J, leaving 11 bases between them. Looked up from germline, CDR1 is SGDLS and CDR2 is YYNGEE. This CDR3 comprises 13 residues. CDR3: CASSVVLAGEQFF. The CDR3 DNA is TGTGCCAGCAGCGTAGTTTTAGCCGGCGAGCAGTTCTTC.

This sequence joins TRBV5-6 and TRBJ1-3; D is possibly TRBD1 (5 bases). The germline CDR1 and CDR2 sequences are SGHDT and YYEEEE. CDR3 length equals 14 residues. V gave up 3 bases and J gave up 0 bases, with 7 bases separating them. CDR3 in amino acids: CASSYTGSGNTIYF. The CDR3, as DNA: TGTGCCAGCAGCTACACAGGCTCTGGAAACACCATATATTTT.

CDR3 sequence reads: CASSPRIRGGADTQYF. CDR3 coding DNA: TGCGCCAGCAGCCCACGGATACGGGGCGGGGCGGATACGCAGTATTTT. This sequence joins TRBV5-1 and TRBJ2-3; tentatively, D is TRBD2 (6 bases). Germline CDR1 reads SGHRS; CDR2 reads YFSETQ. The CDR3 consists of 16 residues. V was shortened by 4 bases and J by 6 bases, with 21 bases between the two germline ends. Looking up the rest from reference TRBV5-1 and TRBJ2-3 gives the full variable domain: KAGVTQTPRYLIKTRGQQVTLSCSPISGHRSVSWYQQTPGQGLQFLFEYFSETQRNKGNFPGRFSGRQFSNSRSEMNVSTLELGDSALYLCASSPRIRGGADTQYFGPGTRLTVL.

The chain links TRBV19 to TRBJ2-1; 8 positions agree with TRBD2. The CDR3 is 16 amino acids. CDR1 and CDR2 (germline): LNHDA, SQIVND (reference sequence). The junction had 2 bases not matched to a gene; V was cut back by 1 base and J by 0 bases. CDR3: CASSIGRGASYNEQFF. DNA of the CDR3: TGTGCCAGTAGTATAGGGCGGGGGGCCTCCTACAATGAGCAGTTCTTC. Based on the CDR3 plus reference TRBV19 and TRBJ2-1, the full variable domain is DGGITQSPKYLFRKEGQNVTLSCEQNLNHDAMYWYRQDPGQGLRLIYYSQIVNDFQKGDIAEGYSVSREKKESFPLTVTSAQKNPTAFYLCASSIGRGASYNEQFFGPGTRLTVL.

A single count supports this clone. The chain recombines TRBV18 with TRBJ1-3, with 9 bases identical to TRBD1. Germline-derived CDR1 and CDR2 are KGHSH and LQKENI. The CDR3 is 19 residues long. The ends lost 3 bases at V and 4 bases at J; junction bases unmatched: 16. The CDR3 nucleotides are TGTGCCAGCTCACCCACCACTCCGGGACAGGGAAACGGCGGAAACACCATATATTTT. Encoded protein: CASSPTTPGQGNGGNTIYF. The full variable domain, in which reference TRBV18 and TRBJ1-3 provide the parts outside the CDR3, is NAGVMQNPRHLVRRRGQEARLRCSPMKGHSHVYWYRQLPEEGLKFMVYLQKENIIDESGMPKERFSAEFPKEGPSILRIQQVVRGDSAAYFCASSPTTPGQGNGGNTIYFGEGSWLTVV.

A remark on this clone: The same CDR3 can be traced to other DNA sequences in this sample. The V call is TRBV5-1, the J call TRBJ2-7; D possibly corresponds to TRBD1 (5 bases). Germline V gene lookup returns CDR1 SGHRS and CDR2 YFSETQ. The ends were cut back, 0 bases at V and 2 bases at J, with 12 bases in the middle. The CDR3 is 15 residues long. Here the CDR3 reads CASSLGGQGAYEQYF. CDR3 in DNA: TGCGCCAGCAGCTTGGGAGGACAAGGGGCCTACGAGCAGTACTTC.

CDR3 in DNA: TGTGCCAGTAGTACCGGGACTAGCGGTTCCTACGAGCAGTACTTC. It is translated as CASSTGTSGSYEQYF. The chain carries TRBV19 and TRBJ2-7, with 11 positions matching TRBD2. The CDR3 covers 15 residues. V lost 4 bases to trimming and J lost 1 base; unmatched junction nucleotides: 3. The germline V gene encodes CDR1 LNHDA and CDR2 SQIVND (reference sequence).

The rearrangement links TRBV5-1 to TRBJ2-3; a possible D gene is TRBD2 (5 bases). V was trimmed by 5 bases and J by 1 base, leaving 20 bases between them. The V gene's germline CDR1 is SGHRS and CDR2 YFSETQ. The CDR3 contains 17 residues. CDR3 region: CASREIGGLLRTDTQYF. DNA of the CDR3: TGCGCCAGCAGAGAAATAGGCGGACTCCTTCGCACAGATACGCAGTATTTT.

The chain recombines TRBV15 with TRBJ2-7, with D hard to call. Germline-derived CDR1 and CDR2 are LNHNV and YYDKDF (reference sequence). V lost 6 bases to trimming and J lost 2 bases, with 11 bases between them. This CDR3 has 13 residues. CDR3 sequence: CATRQQGAYEQYF. In DNA, the CDR3 is TGTGCCACCAGACAACAAGGAGCCTACGAGCAGTACTTC.

V is TRBV28 and J is TRBJ2-2; TRBD2 agrees at 8 bases. The V gene's germline CDR1 is MDHEN and CDR2 SYDVKM. CDR3 length equals 15 residues. Unmatched junction bases numbered 3, after V lost 2 bases and J lost 4 bases. CDR3 residues: CASSLRLAGTGELFF. The DNA for the CDR3 is TGTGCCAGCAGTTTAAGGCTAGCGGGCACCGGGGAGCTGTTTTTT.

This chain joins TRBV6-2 or TRBV6-3 and TRBJ1-5, with 9 nucleotides matching TRBD1. J lost 2 bases, V lost 7 bases, and 18 bases had no gene match. This CDR3 comprises 19 residues. Germline CDR1 MNHEY, CDR2 SVGEGT. The chain's CDR3 is CASTPPGQGVRSGNQPQHF. DNA for the CDR3: TGTGCCAGCACCCCACCGGGACAGGGAGTTCGAAGTGGCAATCAGCCCCAGCATTTT.

This sequence joins TRBV2 and TRBJ2-3, with D maybe TRBD1 (7 bases). The V end lost 7 bases, the J end lost 3 bases, and 11 bases lay between the germline ends. Germline assignment: CDR1 SNHLY and CDR2 FYNNEI. This CDR3 region has 13 residues. CDR3 amino acids: CASTEGATDTQYF. CDR3 nucleotides: TGTGCCAGCACGGAGGGGGCAACAGATACGCAGTATTTT. The full variable domain, rest sourced from reference TRBV2 and TRBJ2-3, is EPEVTQTPSHQVTQMGQEVILRCVPISNHLYFYWYRQILGQKVEFLVSFYNNEISEKSEIFDDQFSVERPDGSNFTLKIRSTKLEDSAMYFCASTEGATDTQYFGPGTRLTVL.

CDR3 DNA: TGCGCCAGCAGTGAACGCGGGGGCGGGGGGACCCACATTCATACGCAGTATTTT. Its protein is CASSERGGGGTHIHTQYF. The rearrangement joins TRBV10-2 to TRBJ2-3; 8 bases align to TRBD2. The CDR3 runs to 18 residues. The junction had 18 bases not matched to a gene; V was cut back by 3 bases and J by 7 bases. Germline CDR1 reads WSHSY; CDR2 reads SAAADI.

The chain uses TRBV6-5 and TRBJ1-5, with 7 positions matching TRBD1. The CDR3 has 13 amino acids. CDR1 MNHEY and CDR2 SVGAGI come from the germline V gene. The ends lost 8 bases at V and 4 bases at J; junction bases unmatched: 5. CDR3 sequence: CASGDRPNQPQHF. The CDR3 DNA follows: TGTGCCAGCGGGGACAGACCAAATCAGCCCCAGCATTTT.

V usage is TRBV6-5 and J usage is TRBJ2-1, with TRBD2 as a possible D gene (6 bases). This CDR3 region has 11 residues. The V end lost 6 bases, the J end lost 6 bases, and 6 bases lay between the germline ends. Germline V lookup: CDR1 MNHEY, CDR2 SVGAGI. This chain's CDR3 is CASRGGNEQFF. CDR3 DNA sequence: TGTGCCAGCAGGGGGGGCAATGAGCAGTTCTTC.

This rearrangement joins TRBV28 to TRBJ2-7; 7 nucleotides agree with TRBD1. The CDR3 consists of 15 residues. Germline CDR1 MDHEN, CDR2 SYDVKM. Trimming took 5 bases from V and 1 from J; bases not matched to a gene: 8. The CDR3, as DNA: TGTGCCAGCAGTCCCTTTGGGGACAGTTCCTACGAGCAGTACTTC. Translated: CASSPFGDSSYEQYF. The whole variable domain, filled in from reference TRBV28 and TRBJ2-7, reads DVKVTQSSRYLVKRTGEKVFLECVQDMDHENMFWYRQDPGLGLRLIYFSYDVKMKEKGDIPEGYSVSREKKERFSLILESASTNQTSMYLCASSPFGDSSYEQYFGPGTRLTVT.

This clone appeared once. The V call is TRBV7-2, the J call TRBJ1-6; TRBD1 aligns across 7 bases. The CDR3 contains 14 residues. In germline, CDR1 is SGHTA, CDR2 FQGNSA. Unmatched junction bases numbered 9, after V lost 6 bases and J lost 10 bases. The CDR3: CASRAGTALSPLHF. The CDR3 nucleotides read TGTGCCAGCAGGGCCGGGACAGCCTTGTCACCCCTCCACTTT.

The chain combines TRBV27 with TRBJ1-5, with D perhaps matching TRBD1 (5 bases). Per germline, CDR1 MNHEY and CDR2 SMNVEV (reference sequence). V gave up 4 bases and J gave up 0 bases, with 13 bases separating them. This CDR3 comprises 16 residues. CDR3 in DNA: TGTGCCAGCAGTTCGACGGGGGATCATAGCAATCAGCCCCAGCATTTT. This translates into CASSSTGDHSNQPQHF.

J is TRBJ2-2 and V is TRBV14; 8 bases are shared with TRBD1. The germline CDR1 and CDR2 sequences are SGHDN and FVKESK. V was pared by 5 bases and J by 7 bases, with 9 bases of the junction left unmatched. This CDR3 is 15 amino acids long. The CDR3 loop is CASSGRQGFNGELFF. CDR3 DNA: TGTGCCAGCAGCGGACGACAGGGGTTTAACGGGGAGCTGTTTTTT.